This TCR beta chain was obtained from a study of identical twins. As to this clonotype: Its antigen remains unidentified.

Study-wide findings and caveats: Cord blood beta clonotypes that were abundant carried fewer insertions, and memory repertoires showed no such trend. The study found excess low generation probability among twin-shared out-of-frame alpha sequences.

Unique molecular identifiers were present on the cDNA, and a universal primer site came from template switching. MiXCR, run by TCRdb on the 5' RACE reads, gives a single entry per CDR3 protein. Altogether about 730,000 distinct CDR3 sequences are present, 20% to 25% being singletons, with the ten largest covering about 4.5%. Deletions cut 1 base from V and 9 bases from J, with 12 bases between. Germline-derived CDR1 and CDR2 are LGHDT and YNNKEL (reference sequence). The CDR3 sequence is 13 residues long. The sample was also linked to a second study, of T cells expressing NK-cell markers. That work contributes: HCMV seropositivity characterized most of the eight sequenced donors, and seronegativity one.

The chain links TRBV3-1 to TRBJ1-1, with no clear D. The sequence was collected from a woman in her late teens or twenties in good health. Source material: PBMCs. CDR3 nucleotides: TGTGCCAGCAGCCAAGGGATGTGGAATAAAGCTTTCTTT. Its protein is CASSQGMWNKAFF.